This TCR beta chain was found in a study of cytomegalovirus exposure and HLA in healthy donors. Study-wide results and caveats: Across donors, presence/absence analyses took sequencing depth to be roughly uniform. V segments that were indistinguishable, TRBV6-2 and TRBV6-3 among them, were omitted from analysis.

On this clone: Its cognate antigen is unknown.

Amplification used 60 Vbeta primers and 13 Jbeta primers. The repertoire was sequenced with immunoSEQ multiplex PCR; TCRdb's copy has only in-frame clones and lacks some. This repertoire includes about 88,000 clones. The CDR3 contains 14 residues. Germline V gene sequence: CDR1 SGHDT, CDR2 YYEEEE. V was trimmed by 2 bases and J by 0 bases, leaving 5 bases between them. The V call is TRBV5-6, the J call TRBJ2-2; a weak D match, TRBD2 (5 bases). This TCR was recovered from a girl aged 5-17 years in good health and CMV-seropositive. Sequencing was done on a sample of PBMCs. The CDR3 nucleotides read TGTGCCAGCAGCTTAGCGGCGAACACCGGGGAGCTGTTTTTT. Its protein is CASSLAANTGELFF.